The TCR beta chain described here comes from a study of shared clonotypes between healthy human individuals. Produced via immunoSEQ multiplex PCR; TCRdb's table is partial and in-frame only. The table has 950,000 to 1,300,000 clones, about three quarters seen once. The receptor comes from a man aged 18 to 30 in good health. The sample consisted of memory CD4+ T cells sorted from blood. Sample subset: CD45RA-negative fraction.

The CDR3 loop is CASSLGARDSGNTIYF. The CDR3 DNA sequence: TGCGCCAGCAGCTTGGGGGCCAGAGACTCTGGAAACACCATATATTTT. The V call is TRBV5-1, the J call TRBJ1-3; no firm D call. With 0 bases removed from V and 0 bases from J, the gap between germline ends came to 10 bases. The germline V gene has CDR1 SGHRS and CDR2 YFSETQ. The CDR3 runs to 16 residues.